Each of the 31 T cell receptor beta chains below was sequenced from the same sample in a study of T cell responses to AZD1222 COVID-19 vaccine. Using immunoSEQ multiplex PCR, the repertoire was profiled, and TCRdb retains in-frame clones only, with some absent. The table has tens of thousands of clones, about 88% seen once. Sequences were derived from peripheral blood, sampled on day 0 of AZD1222 vaccination. These receptors all stem from an adult in good health.

The V call is TRBV10-2, the J call TRBJ1-2, with 7 bases lining up with TRBD1. Trimming at V came to 4 bases and at J to 0 bases, leaving 5 bases not matched to a gene. This CDR3 is 15 amino acids long. CDR1 is WSHSY, CDR2 SAAADI, per germline. The CDR3 region is CASSGTGVANYGYTF. The CDR3 DNA reads as TGCGCCAGCAGTGGTACAGGGGTAGCTAACTATGGCTACACCTTC.

The chain recombines TRBV5-6 with TRBJ2-3, with D maybe TRBD2 (6 bases). Germline V gene data show CDR1 as SGHDT and CDR2 as YYEEEE. The V end lost 2 bases, the J end lost 3 bases, and 7 bases lay between the germline ends. The CDR3 has 13 residues. The CDR3 protein is CASSLGGTDTQYF. CDR3 nucleotides: TGTGCCAGCAGCTTAGGAGGGACAGATACGCAGTATTTT.

CDR3 coding DNA: TGTGCCTGGGGGGGGAGGGTCGGAGAAAAACTGTTTTTT. Translated, it gives CAWGGRVGEKLFF. This rearrangement joins TRBV30 to TRBJ1-4; maybe TRBD1 (5 bases). Germline loops: CDR1 GTSNPN, CDR2 SVGIG (reference sequence). This CDR3 has 13 residues. The V gene lost 5 bases and the J gene lost 8 bases, with 15 bases spanning the gap.

V usage is TRBV5-1 and J usage is TRBJ2-1, with 10 bases that match TRBD2. Germline V gives CDR1 SGHRS, CDR2 YFSETQ. With 4 bases clipped from V and 4 bases from J, the junction kept 11 bases outside the gene matches. The CDR3 runs 17 residues. CDR3 protein: CASSKGMGTSEYNEQFF. The CDR3 coding sequence is TGCGCCAGCAGCAAGGGGATGGGGACTAGCGAGTACAATGAGCAGTTCTTC.

Only a few counts were recorded for this clone. The chain uses TRBV6-2 or TRBV6-3 and TRBJ2-7; 7 positions match TRBD1. Trimming at V came to 2 bases and at J to 3 bases, leaving 7 bases not matched to a gene. The CDR3 runs to 15 residues. Germline V gene sequence: CDR1 MNHEY, CDR2 SVGEGT. The CDR3, as DNA: TGTGCCAGCAGTTACCCCGCGACAGGGCACTACGAGCAGTACTTC. Amino acid sequence: CASSYPATGHYEQYF.

This clone was detected once. The chain uses TRBV29-1 and TRBJ2-7; D not resolved. This CDR3 region has 12 residues. V was shortened by 5 bases and J by 0 bases, with 8 bases between the two germline ends. Per the germline V gene, CDR1 is SQVTM and CDR2 is ANQGSEA. CDR3 coding DNA: TGCAGCGTTACTATGCGCTCCTACGAGCAGTACTTC. This sequence encodes CSVTMRSYEQYF.

CDR3 bases: TGCGCCAGCAGCCCACGGAGACAGACCTACTACGAGCAGTACTTC. Its translation: CASSPRRQTYYEQYF. The chain uses TRBV5-1 and TRBJ2-7, with D tentatively TRBD1 (5 bases). Germline CDR1 SGHRS, CDR2 YFSETQ. CDR3 length equals 15 residues. Trimming left V 4 bases short and J 3 bases short, with 17 bases between.

The J gene is TRBJ1-1, the V gene TRBV9; TRBD1 aligns across 8 bases. V lost 3 bases and J lost 5; bases outside the gene matches: 9. Germline CDR1 and CDR2: SGDLS and YYNGEE. The CDR3 is made up of 15 amino acids. CDR3: CASSATGGRWTEAFF. Here the CDR3 DNA reads TGTGCCAGCAGCGCCACAGGGGGACGTTGGACTGAAGCTTTCTTT. The complete variable domain, with remaining parts taken from reference TRBV9 and TRBJ1-1, reads DSGVTQTPKHLITATGQRVTLRCSPRSGDLSVYWYQQSLDQGLQFLIQYYNGEERAKGNILERFSAQQFPDLHSELNLSSLELGDSALYFCASSATGGRWTEAFFGQGTRLTVV.

The chain combines TRBV5-1 with TRBJ2-5, with 10 bases identical to TRBD2. The CDR3 sequence is 15 residues long. V shed 0 bases and J 5 bases; nucleotides not matched to a gene: 4. Germline CDR1 reads SGHRS; CDR2 reads YFSETQ. The CDR3 sequence: CASSLGGLARETQYF. In DNA form, the CDR3 reads TGCGCCAGCAGCTTGGGGGGACTAGCGCGGGAGACCCAGTACTTC.

This clone was picked up a small number of times. V is TRBV9 and J is TRBJ1-2, with TRBD1 matching 8 bases. V lost 2 bases and J lost 7; bases outside the gene matches: 7. The CDR3 is 14 amino acids. CDR1 is SGDLS, CDR2 YYNGEE, per germline. CDR3 sequence (DNA): TGTGCCAGCAGCGTCGCAGGGGGCGGCTTTGGCTACACCTTC. Translation: CASSVAGGGFGYTF.

V gene TRBV5-4 combines with J gene TRBJ2-2; maybe TRBD2 (6 bases). The CDR3 runs to 19 residues. Per the germline V gene, CDR1 is SGHNT and CDR2 is YYREEE (reference sequence). V was shortened by 0 bases and J by 3 bases, with 21 bases between the two germline ends. The chain's CDR3 is CASSLDGGDLRGDTGELFF. The DNA for the CDR3 is TGTGCCAGCAGCTTGGATGGAGGGGACCTCAGAGGCGACACCGGGGAGCTGTTTTTT.

V usage is TRBV19 and J usage is TRBJ2-2; TRBD1 aligns across 7 bases. CDR3 size: 15 residues. V shed 7 bases, J shed 5 bases, and the junction held 10 bases outside the gene matches. Germline CDR1 is LNHDA and CDR2 is SQIVND (reference sequence). The CDR3 DNA reads TGTGCCAGTACGATAAGGGGGCGAGGGACCGGGGAGCTGTTTTTT. Translation: CASTIRGRGTGELFF.

This clone showed up just a few times. The chain combines TRBV5-1 with TRBJ2-7, with D maybe TRBD1 (6 bases). The CDR3 consists of 13 residues. The germline V and J ends were trimmed by 6 bases and 4 bases, with 14 bases remaining between them. Germline CDR1 reads SGHRS; CDR2 reads YFSETQ. In DNA form, the CDR3 reads TGCGCCAGCATGGGACACAGATATTACGAGCAGTACTTC. Its translation: CASMGHRYYEQYF.

CDR3 residues: CASSLVRDSTTQYF. The CDR3 nucleotides read TGTGCCAGCAGCTTAGTGCGGGACAGCACTACGCAGTATTTT. The chain joins TRBV11-2 to TRBJ2-3; D is perhaps TRBD1 (7 bases). The CDR3 totals 14 residues. Germline CDR1 and CDR2: SGHAT and FQNNGV. V lost 1 base, J lost 8 bases, and 13 bases lay in between.

This chain connects TRBV9 to TRBJ1-2; D is uncertain. This CDR3 is 14 amino acids long. Germline CDR1 SGDLS, CDR2 YYNGEE. V shed 2 bases and J shed 2 bases, with 10 bases lying between them. In DNA, the CDR3 is TGTGCCAGCAGCGTTGGGAGATCCAACTATGGCTACACCTTC. Protein: CASSVGRSNYGYTF.

The chain joins TRBV9 to TRBJ2-3; 9 bases line up with TRBD1. V shed 3 bases, J shed 0 bases, and the junction held 2 bases outside the gene matches. CDR3 size: 15 residues. The germline gives CDR1 SGDLS, CDR2 YYNGEE. The CDR3 loop reads CASSADRGSTDTQYF. CDR3 in DNA: TGTGCCAGCAGCGCTGACAGGGGGAGCACAGATACGCAGTATTTT.

This rearrangement joins TRBV6-5 to TRBJ1-5, with TRBD1 matching over 8 bases. From germline, CDR1 is MNHEY and CDR2 SVGAGI. J was trimmed by 4 bases and V by 6 bases; bases with no gene match: 8. The CDR3 runs to 15 residues. The CDR3 loop is CASSVDRGGNQPQHF. The CDR3 DNA follows: TGTGCCAGCAGCGTAGACAGGGGAGGAAATCAGCCCCAGCATTTT.

V is TRBV19 and J is TRBJ2-7; D call uncertain. This CDR3 region has 13 residues. V lost 3 bases to trimming and J lost 6 bases, with 12 bases between them. Germline assignment: CDR1 LNHDA and CDR2 SQIVND (reference sequence). CDR3 residues: CASSIEARGEQYF. The CDR3 DNA reads as TGTGCCAGTAGTATCGAGGCCCGCGGCGAGCAGTACTTC.

The rearrangement uses TRBV6-2 or TRBV6-3 and TRBJ1-2; D unresolved. Trimming removed 5 bases at V and 8 bases at J, with 15 bases between. Germline V gene lookup returns CDR1 MNHEY and CDR2 SVGEGT. This CDR3 has 13 residues. CDR3 loop: CASSREGATGYTF. The CDR3 DNA reads TGTGCCAGCAGTCGCGAAGGAGCTACGGGCTACACCTTC.

The chain carries TRBV9 and TRBJ2-3; D unclear. This CDR3 is 14 amino acids long. CDR1 and CDR2 (germline): SGDLS, YYNGEE. V was clipped by 0 bases and J by 4 bases, with 9 bases between them. Here the CDR3 DNA reads TGTGCCAGCAGCGTAGTTTCTTCGGCAGATACGCAGTATTTT. Amino acids: CASSVVSSADTQYF. Variable domain in full (rest from reference TRBV9 and TRBJ2-3): DSGVTQTPKHLITATGQRVTLRCSPRSGDLSVYWYQQSLDQGLQFLIQYYNGEERAKGNILERFSAQQFPDLHSELNLSSLELGDSALYFCASSVVSSADTQYFGPGTRLTVL.

This chain links TRBV29-1 with TRBJ2-2, with TRBD2 identical over 9 bases. The junction had 1 base not matched to a gene; V was cut back by 4 bases and J by 4 bases. The CDR3 spans 13 residues. Germline V gives CDR1 SQVTM, CDR2 ANQGSEA. CDR3 protein: CSVVRGGTGELFF. As DNA, the CDR3 is TGCAGCGTTGTGCGGGGGGGCACCGGGGAGCTGTTTTTT.

V gene TRBV7-9 combines with J gene TRBJ1-4; D gene ambiguous. The CDR3 runs to 15 residues. Germline V CDR1 and CDR2: SEHNR, FQNEAQ (reference sequence). The V end was cut by 5 bases, the J end by 7 bases, with 17 bases between. The CDR3 region has the DNA TGTGCCAGCAGCCCAGGCTTAGACAAGCGTGAAAAACTGTTTTTT. This codes for CASSPGLDKREKLFF.

This chain uses TRBV30 with TRBJ1-2; the D is unclear. The V gene lost 0 bases and the J gene lost 5 bases, with 16 bases spanning the gap. The germline CDR1 and CDR2 sequences are GTSNPN and SVGIG (reference sequence). The CDR3 covers 15 residues. CDR3 loop: CAWSVSDNGPYGYTF. CDR3 nucleotides: TGTGCCTGGAGTGTGTCGGATAATGGCCCTTATGGCTACACCTTC.

Here the CDR3 reads CAISGGYEQYF. CDR3 coding DNA: TGTGCCATCAGTGGGGGATACGAGCAGTACTTC. V usage is TRBV10-3 and J usage is TRBJ2-7; no clear D. The CDR3 spans 11 residues. From germline, CDR1 is ENHRY and CDR2 SYGVKD. V dropped 4 bases and J dropped 4 bases, with 5 bases sitting between them.

The genes are TRBV30 and TRBJ1-2; 8 bases are a match to TRBD1. The junction had 9 bases not matched to a gene; V was cut back by 5 bases and J by 1 base. The CDR3 is 15 amino acids. Germline CDR1 and CDR2: GTSNPN and SVGIG (reference sequence). The CDR3 DNA reads TGTGCCTGGGGACAGGGCATAGGGGGTAACTATGGCTACACCTTC. The encoded protein is CAWGQGIGGNYGYTF.

This chain links TRBV6-2 or TRBV6-3 with TRBJ1-2; TRBD1 is a possible D gene (6 bases). The CDR3 is 13 amino acids. The germline V gene has CDR1 MNHEY and CDR2 SVGEGT. Trimming took off 6 bases at V and 8 bases at J, with 16 bases between the two ends. The CDR3 DNA reads as TGTGCCAGCAGCCCGTCCGGACAGAGGGGCTACACCTTC. Residues: CASSPSGQRGYTF.

This clone has a handful of counts. The gene calls are TRBV7-3 and TRBJ1-3; TRBD1 matches at 7 bases. V was clipped by 8 bases and J by 4 bases; unmatched bases: 5. The CDR3 is made up of 13 amino acids. Germline assignment: CDR1 SGHTA and CDR2 FQGTGA. The CDR3 region is CASVGTVGNTIYF. As DNA, the CDR3 is TGTGCCAGCGTCGGGACAGTCGGAAACACCATATATTTT.

The chain recombines TRBV5-5 with TRBJ1-1; D perhaps matches TRBD1 (6 bases). Trimming cost V 6 bases and J 7 bases, with 16 bases left between them. Germline-derived CDR1 and CDR2 are SGHKS and YYEKEE (reference sequence). The CDR3 runs 13 residues. The chain's CDR3 is CASTPEGVGEAFF. The CDR3 DNA is TGTGCCAGCACCCCCGAGGGGGTTGGTGAAGCTTTCTTT.

This chain connects TRBV5-1 to TRBJ1-2; D not certain. Germline CDR1 and CDR2: SGHRS and YFSETQ. V dropped 2 bases and J dropped 6 bases, with 14 bases sitting between them. This CDR3 has 14 residues. The CDR3 protein is CASSLLSGGNGYTF. DNA of the CDR3: TGCGCCAGCAGCTTACTGTCGGGTGGAAATGGCTACACCTTC.

The genes are TRBV27 and TRBJ1-4, with TRBD1 matching over 9 bases. Trimming removed 5 bases from V and 8 bases from J; junction bases left unmatched: 9. Germline V gene sequence: CDR1 MNHEY, CDR2 SMNVEV (reference sequence). This CDR3 is 15 amino acids long. CDR3 nucleotides: TGTGCCAGCAGTCTGAGACAGGGGGTAGGAGAAAAACTGTTTTTT. It encodes CASSLRQGVGEKLFF.

The chain employs TRBV5-1 and TRBJ2-5, with TRBD1 matching over 9 bases. Germline V CDR1 and CDR2: SGHRS, YFSETQ. The ends lost 0 bases at V and 4 bases at J; junction bases unmatched: 4. The CDR3 loop spans 15 amino acids. The CDR3 loop reads CASSLARTGAETQYF. CDR3 bases: TGCGCCAGCAGCTTGGCCAGGACAGGGGCAGAGACCCAGTACTTC.